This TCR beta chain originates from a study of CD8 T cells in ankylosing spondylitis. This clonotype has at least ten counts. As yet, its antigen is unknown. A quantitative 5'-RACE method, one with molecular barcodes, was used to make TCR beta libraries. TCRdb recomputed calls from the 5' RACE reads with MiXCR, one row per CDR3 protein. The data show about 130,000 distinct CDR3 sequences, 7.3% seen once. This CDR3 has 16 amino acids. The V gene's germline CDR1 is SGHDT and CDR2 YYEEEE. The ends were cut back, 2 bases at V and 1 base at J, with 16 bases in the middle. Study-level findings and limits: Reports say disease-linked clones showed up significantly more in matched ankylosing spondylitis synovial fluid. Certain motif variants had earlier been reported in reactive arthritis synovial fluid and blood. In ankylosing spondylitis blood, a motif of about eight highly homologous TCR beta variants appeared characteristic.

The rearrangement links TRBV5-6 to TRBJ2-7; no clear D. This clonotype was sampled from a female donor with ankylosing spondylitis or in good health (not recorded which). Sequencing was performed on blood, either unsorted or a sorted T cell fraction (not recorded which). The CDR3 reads CASSFRRRHLSYEQYF. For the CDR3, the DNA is TGTGCCAGCAGCTTCCGAAGGAGACACTTATCCTACGAGCAGTACTTC.